Listed below are T cell receptor beta chains from one sample, sequenced in a study of regulatory T cells in long-lasting Graves disease. TCRdb passed the multiplex PCR reads through MiXCR, listing each CDR3 protein once. The sample holds some 250,000 distinct CDR3 sequences; 18% are singletons and the top ten take 14%. The same sample was also studied in work on T cells in Graves' hyperthyroidism and ophthalmopathy.

Specimen: peripheral blood mononuclear cells (PBMCs), collected at new diagnosis, from a patient treated with antithyroid drugs. The receptors originated from a woman between 25 and 40 years old with Graves disease. Both conserved end residues are part of each CDR3. Fields, in order: V gene, CDR3 length, CDR3 protein.

v_gene: TRBV7-9
len: 14
CDR3aa: CASTLAGGLPEQYF

v_gene: TRBV12-3/TRBV12-4
len: 14
CDR3aa: CASSRDYSYNEQFF

v_gene: TRBV29-1
len: 17
CDR3aa: CSVEDKTSGGPGEEQYF

v_gene: TRBV6-1
len: 13
CDR3aa: CASSLGSSTEAFF

v_gene: TRBV7-2
len: 16
CDR3aa: CASSFMGGALPREAFF

v_gene: TRBV4-1
len: 14
CDR3aa: CASSFRQGNEKLFF

v_gene: TRBV12-3/TRBV12-4
len: 19
CDR3aa: CASTGPLRKNRGRPGGYTF

v_gene: TRBV6-1
len: 14
CDR3aa: CASSESGGRTEAFF

v_gene: TRBV15
len: 16
CDR3aa: CATSRQRTGYNQPQHF

v_gene: TRBV7-3
len: 14
CDR3aa: CASSSGPYTDTQYF

v_gene: TRBV5-1
len: 13
CDR3aa: CASSPQMGYGYTF

v_gene: TRBV19
len: 15
CDR3aa: CASSVSGQGREKLFF

v_gene: TRBV4-2
len: 13
CDR3aa: CASSQAGPYEQYF

v_gene: TRBV15
len: 15
CDR3aa: CATSRPTGGRTEAFF

v_gene: TRBV24-1
len: 13
CDR3aa: CATSREDTDTQYF

v_gene: TRBV11-2
len: 15
CDR3aa: CASSLVATAAYEQYF

v_gene: TRBV6-1
len: 17
CDR3aa: CASSEARRAAAGHGYTF

v_gene: TRBV7-8
len: 15
CDR3aa: CASSLVLGTVTEAFF

v_gene: TRBV4-2
len: 19
CDR3aa: CACSQELIVGNRAGSPLHF

v_gene: TRBV29-1
len: 14
CDR3aa: CSGPTGGVNSPLHF

v_gene: TRBV5-4
len: 13
CDR3aa: CASSARGAGGYTF

v_gene: TRBV7-9
len: 13
CDR3aa: CAGLHRENYGYTF

v_gene: TRBV12-3/TRBV12-4
len: 13
CDR3aa: CASSLGPKYEQYF

v_gene: TRBV4-1
len: 17
CDR3aa: CASSHPGGNRNNQPQHF

v_gene: TRBV3-1
len: 14
CDR3aa: CASSQGPRGSPLHF

v_gene: TRBV7-8
len: 18
CDR3aa: CASSTGLAGSSGANVLTF

v_gene: TRBV11-2
len: 16
CDR3aa: CASSREGTGRPGELFF

v_gene: TRBV19
len: 14
CDR3aa: CASSIGQGNTEAFF

v_gene: TRBV20-1
len: 15
CDR3aa: CSAPGQGADTGELFF

v_gene: TRBV6-1
len: 12
CDR3aa: CASSPTGLGAFF

v_gene: TRBV19
len: 14
CDR3aa: CASSIDRRSYEQYF

v_gene: TRBV29-1
len: 12
CDR3aa: CSVALQDVEQYF

v_gene: TRBV6-1
len: 15
CDR3aa: CASSVSGQGIYGYTF

v_gene: TRBV15
len: 16
CDR3aa: CATSRAWQGTNEKLFF

v_gene: TRBV5-1
len: 16
CDR3aa: CASSLESVGNTGELFF

v_gene: TRBV27
len: 15
CDR3aa: CASSWGGKLTDTQYF

v_gene: TRBV6-1
len: 16
CDR3aa: CASSERASGGAGEQYF

v_gene: TRBV20-1
len: 13
CDR3aa: CSARDRGIEPQHF

v_gene: TRBV3-1
len: 16
CDR3aa: CASSQDDRLSTYDYTF

v_gene: TRBV19
len: 14
CDR3aa: CASSQGVRNQPQHF

v_gene: TRBV12-3/TRBV12-4
len: 15
CDR3aa: CASSPQQGAGETQYF

v_gene: TRBV20-1
len: 14
CDR3aa: CSARHYEGADGYTF

v_gene: TRBV12-3/TRBV12-4
len: 16
CDR3aa: CASSSSSGGAMYEQFF

v_gene: TRBV9
len: 15
CDR3aa: CASSVSGGTYNEQFF

v_gene: TRBV15
len: 14
CDR3aa: CATSRDQLNTEAFF

v_gene: TRBV20-1
len: 12
CDR3aa: CSARRDLYEQYF